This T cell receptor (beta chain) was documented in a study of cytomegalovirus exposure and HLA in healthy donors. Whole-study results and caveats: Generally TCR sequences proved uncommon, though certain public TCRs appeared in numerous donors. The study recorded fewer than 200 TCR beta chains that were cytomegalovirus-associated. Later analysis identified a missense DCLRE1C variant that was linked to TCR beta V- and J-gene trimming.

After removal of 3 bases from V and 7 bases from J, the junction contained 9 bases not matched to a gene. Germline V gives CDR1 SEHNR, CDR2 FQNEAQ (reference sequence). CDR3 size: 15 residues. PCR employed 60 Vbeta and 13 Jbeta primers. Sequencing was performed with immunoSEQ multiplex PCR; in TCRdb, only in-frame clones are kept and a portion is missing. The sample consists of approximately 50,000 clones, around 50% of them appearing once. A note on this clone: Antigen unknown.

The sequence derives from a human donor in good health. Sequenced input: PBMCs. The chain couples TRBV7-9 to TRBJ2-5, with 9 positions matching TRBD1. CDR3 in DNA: TGTGCCAGCAGCTTCACAGGGGGCGGGACACGGACCCAGTACTTC. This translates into CASSFTGGGTRTQYF.